This entry lists 2 T cell receptor beta chains sequenced from one sample in a study of shared clonotypes between healthy human individuals. Some clones are missing from TCRdb's copy, which holds only in-frame ones; the method was immunoSEQ multiplex PCR. The table includes some 2,400,000 clones, approximately 96% detected once. Sequenced material: naive CD4+ T cells sorted from blood. As for subset: CD45RA+ positively selected. These receptors all come from a young man in good health.

The chain links TRBV5-6 to TRBJ2-1; 13 positions agree with TRBD2. After removal of 5 bases from V and 0 bases from J, the junction contained 2 bases not matched to a gene. The germline CDR1 and CDR2 sequences are SGHDT and YYEEEE. The CDR3 sequence is 16 residues long. The CDR3 reads CASSTSGRVSYNEQFF. The CDR3, as DNA: TGTGCCAGCAGTACTAGCGGGAGGGTCTCCTACAATGAGCAGTTCTTC.

The chain employs TRBV10-3 and TRBJ2-7; possibly TRBD1 or TRBD2 for D (5 bases each). With 6 bases removed from V and 3 bases from J, the gap between germline ends came to 9 bases. CDR3 length equals 12 residues. Looked up from germline, CDR1 is ENHRY and CDR2 is SYGVKD. The CDR3 DNA follows: TGTGCCATCAGCCGGGACGGCTACGAGCAGTACTTC. It codes for CAISRDGYEQYF.